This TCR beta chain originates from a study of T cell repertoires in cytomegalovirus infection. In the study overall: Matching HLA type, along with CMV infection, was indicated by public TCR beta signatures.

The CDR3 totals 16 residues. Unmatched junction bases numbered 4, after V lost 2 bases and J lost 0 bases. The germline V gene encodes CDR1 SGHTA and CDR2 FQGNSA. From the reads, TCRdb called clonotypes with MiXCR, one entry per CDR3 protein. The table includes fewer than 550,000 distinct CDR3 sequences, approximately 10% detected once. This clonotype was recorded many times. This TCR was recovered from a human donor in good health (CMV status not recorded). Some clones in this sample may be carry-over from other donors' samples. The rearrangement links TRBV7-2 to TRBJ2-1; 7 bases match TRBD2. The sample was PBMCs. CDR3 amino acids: CASSLYGGISYNEQFF. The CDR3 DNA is TGTGCCAGCAGCTTATACGGGGGGATCTCCTACAATGAGCAGTTCTTC.